This T cell receptor beta chain was found in a study of blood T cells in healthy people across ages. Notes on the study in general: The fall in TCR beta diversity per million T cells was roughly linear with age.

PCR was performed a second time for about 7 to 12 cycles using a sample-barcoded 5' primer and a J-beta primer mix. TCRdb called the 5' RACE reads again in MiXCR, with one record for every CDR3 protein. Here the sample spans roughly 1.9 million distinct CDR3 sequences, 39% being singletons. V was cut by 4 bases and J by 11 bases, with 14 bases left in between. Germline V lookup: CDR1 SQVTM, CDR2 ANQGSEA. The CDR3 runs 11 residues. In regard to this clonotype: The antigen remains undetermined. This may arise from a read error, as a much more abundant clone is one base away.

Each sample yielded at least 5 micrograms of PBMC total RNA. The chain carries TRBV29-1 and TRBJ2-5; TRBD2 is a possible D gene (5 bases). The TCR was taken from a human donor in good health. Source material: blood. CDR3 sequence: CSVGAGHEQYF. CDR3 DNA sequence: TGCAGCGTTGGGGCGGGCCATGAGCAGTACTTC.